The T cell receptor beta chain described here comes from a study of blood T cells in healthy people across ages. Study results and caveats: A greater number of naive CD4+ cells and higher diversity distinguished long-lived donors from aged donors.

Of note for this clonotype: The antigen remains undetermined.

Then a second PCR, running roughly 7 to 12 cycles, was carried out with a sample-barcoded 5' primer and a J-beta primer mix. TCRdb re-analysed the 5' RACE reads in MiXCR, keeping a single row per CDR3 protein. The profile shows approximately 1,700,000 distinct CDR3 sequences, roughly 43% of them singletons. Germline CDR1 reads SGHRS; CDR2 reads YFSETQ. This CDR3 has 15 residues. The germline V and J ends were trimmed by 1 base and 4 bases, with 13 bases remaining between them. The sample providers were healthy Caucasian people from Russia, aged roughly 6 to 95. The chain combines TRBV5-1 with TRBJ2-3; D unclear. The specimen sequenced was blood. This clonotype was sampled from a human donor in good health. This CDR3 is CASSLQQAVADTQYF. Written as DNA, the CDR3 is TGCGCCAGCAGCTTGCAGCAGGCGGTGGCAGATACGCAGTATTTT. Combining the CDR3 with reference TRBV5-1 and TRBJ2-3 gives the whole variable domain KAGVTQTPRYLIKTRGQQVTLSCSPISGHRSVSWYQQTPGQGLQFLFEYFSETQRNKGNFPGRFSGRQFSNSRSEMNVSTLELGDSALYLCASSLQQAVADTQYFGPGTRLTVL.